This TCR beta chain was sequenced for a study of blood T cell repertoires in COVID-19. Study as a whole: The United States, Italy and Spain supplied acute and convalescent COVID-19 samples. The analysed material was cDNA or gDNA that came from T cells, B-cell-depleted T cells, or PBMCs.

The V and J ends lost 0 bases and 4 bases respectively, with 6 bases between them. The V gene's germline CDR1 is LGHNA and CDR2 YNFKEQ. CDR3 length equals 13 residues. In the original processing: Estimation of nucleated cell counts was performed using reference gene primer amplification. Profiled with immunoSEQ multiplex PCR; TCRdb holds only in-frame clones, not every one. That table supplies the V and J calls and clone size; D and trimming were determined from the DNA. This table has roughly 250,000 clones, roughly 84% appearing once. This clone was counted only a few times. The sequenced sample was peripheral blood. The clonotype was recovered from a man in his fifties or sixties with active or convalescent COVID-19. The chain employs TRBV4-2 and TRBJ1-1; D remains ambiguous. CDR3: CASSQERSTEAFF. CDR3 DNA: TGTGCCAGCAGCCAAGAACGGAGCACTGAAGCTTTCTTT.